The clone carrying this T cell receptor (beta chain) was detected only a few times. This sample stems from a study of blood T cell repertoires in COVID-19. Generated by immunoSEQ multiplex PCR, the TCRdb table keeps only in-frame clones and is missing some. Of 200,000 to 250,000 clones listed, 84% are singletons. The ends were cut back, 6 bases at V and 7 bases at J, with 16 bases in the middle. The CDR3 spans 13 residues. CDR1 SQVTM and CDR2 ANQGSEA come from the germline V gene. The sample comprised PBMCs or T cells enriched from blood (not recorded which). V usage is TRBV29-1 and J usage is TRBJ1-5; D unresolved. The TCR sequence derives from a woman in her 40s who had recovered from COVID-19. DNA of the CDR3: TGCAGCGTCCAGGTGGGCAGGTCCCAGCCCCAGCATTTT. It codes for CSVQVGRSQPQHF.